Sequencing of this T cell receptor beta chain was carried out in a study of blood T cell repertoires in COVID-19. CDR3 length: 17 amino acids. Per the germline V gene, CDR1 is LGHNA and CDR2 is YSLEER. Trimming cost V 3 bases and J 7 bases; bases outside gene matches: 8. Produced via immunoSEQ multiplex PCR; TCRdb's table is partial and in-frame only. The data show about 160,000 clones, roughly 88% seen once. The sequenced sample was peripheral blood. This sequence was found in an elderly man with COVID-19, enrolled during active disease. The genes are TRBV4-3 and TRBJ2-1, with TRBD2 identical over 14 bases. The DNA for the CDR3 is TGCGCCAGCAGCCACCTGCCGACTAGCGGGGGGGCAAATGAGCAGTTCTTC. This gives the protein CASSHLPTSGGANEQFF.